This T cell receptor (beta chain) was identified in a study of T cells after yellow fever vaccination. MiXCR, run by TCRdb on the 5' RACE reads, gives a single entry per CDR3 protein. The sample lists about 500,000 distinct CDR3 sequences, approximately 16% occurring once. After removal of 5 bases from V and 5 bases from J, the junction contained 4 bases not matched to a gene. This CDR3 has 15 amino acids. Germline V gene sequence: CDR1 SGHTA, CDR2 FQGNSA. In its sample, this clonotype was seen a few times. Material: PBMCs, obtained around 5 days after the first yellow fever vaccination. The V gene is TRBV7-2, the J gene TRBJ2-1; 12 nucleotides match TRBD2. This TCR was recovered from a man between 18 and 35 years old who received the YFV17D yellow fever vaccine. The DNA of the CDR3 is TGTGCCAGCAGCAGATGGACTAGCGGGGACAATGAGCAGTTCTTC. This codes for CASSRWTSGDNEQFF.